This passage covers 13 T cell receptor beta chains from one sample sequenced in a study of cytomegalovirus exposure and HLA in healthy donors (dated by TCRdb to about 2017). The library relied on the immunoSEQ multiplex PCR assay. Held by TCRdb, this immuneACCESS table contains in-frame sequences only and omits some clones. Under half of the omission traces to an unresolved V gene where checked; the cause of the rest is unknown. The sample contains tens of thousands of clones, about 93% of them found a single time. Together, the top ten hold about 2.1% of the sample. The sequencing input was PBMCs. The receptors derive from a woman in her late teens or twenties in good health and CMV-seronegative.

In its sample, this clone was seen once. This rearrangement joins TRBV9 to TRBJ2-1; perhaps TRBD2 as D (6 bases). Germline assignment: CDR1 SGDLS and CDR2 YYNGEE. This CDR3 spans 13 amino acids. Trimming left V 3 bases short and J 8 bases short, with 12 bases between. CDR3 in amino acids: CASSGRAGDEQFF. In DNA, the CDR3 is TGTGCCAGCAGCGGGAGGGCCGGGGATGAGCAGTTCTTC.

The V and J genes are TRBV30 and TRBJ1-4, with D maybe TRBD1 (6 bases). The V end was cut by 0 bases, the J end by 7 bases, with 18 bases between. Germline V gives CDR1 GTSNPN, CDR2 SVGIG (reference sequence). There are 16 residues in the CDR3. DNA of the CDR3: TGTGCCTGGAGTGTAGGACAGCCATCAAGAGGTGAAAAACTGTTTTTT. This gives the protein CAWSVGQPSRGEKLFF.

V is TRBV7-9 and J is TRBJ2-7; 12 positions match TRBD1. This CDR3 comprises 17 residues. The ends lost 5 bases at V and 7 bases at J; junction bases unmatched: 15. The V gene's germline CDR1 is SEHNR and CDR2 FQNEAQ (reference sequence). The CDR3 loop is CASSEFRDRGREREQYF. The DNA for the CDR3 is TGTGCCAGCAGCGAATTCCGGGACAGGGGGCGAGAGAGGGAGCAGTACTTC.

The chain uses TRBV7-8 and TRBJ2-7; 11 bases match TRBD2. After removal of 6 bases from V and 6 bases from J, the junction contained 1 base not matched to a gene. The CDR3 runs to 12 residues. In germline, CDR1 is SGHVS, CDR2 FQNEAQ. The CDR3 coding sequence is TGTGCCAGCAGACTAGCGGGAGCCGAGCAGTACTTC. This encodes CASRLAGAEQYF.

The CDR3 here is CAWSVGGSQETQYF. CDR3 nucleotides: TGTGCCTGGAGTGTCGGGGGGAGCCAAGAGACCCAGTACTTC. J is TRBJ2-5 and V is TRBV30; 7 positions agree with TRBD2. The CDR3 extends over 14 amino acids. CDR1 is GTSNPN and CDR2 is SVGIG in the germline V gene (reference sequence). Trimming removed 0 bases from V and 1 base from J; junction bases left unmatched: 2.

The V gene is TRBV4-2, the J gene TRBJ2-7, with D tentatively TRBD1 (6 bases). The CDR3 spans 16 residues. Between the trimmed V and J ends, which lost 4 bases and 0 bases, there was a span of 16 bases. The germline gives CDR1 LGHNA, CDR2 YNFKEQ. Here the CDR3 reads CASSPLLRGTSYEQYF. The DNA of the CDR3 is TGTGCCAGCAGCCCCCTTCTGAGGGGGACCTCCTACGAGCAGTACTTC.

This chain joins TRBV27 and TRBJ1-5; the match to TRBD1 covers 10 bases. V gave up 8 bases and J gave up 4 bases; unmatched junction bases: 5. Germline V gene sequence: CDR1 MNHEY, CDR2 SMNVEV (reference sequence). This CDR3 spans 14 amino acids. CDR3 region: CASRDRGPNQPQHF. CDR3 in DNA: TGTGCCAGCCGGGACAGGGGACCTAATCAGCCCCAGCATTTT.

The chain uses TRBV19 and TRBJ2-5; 8 bases fit TRBD2. The CDR3 contains 14 residues. Germline values: CDR1 LNHDA, CDR2 SQIVND (reference sequence). V was clipped by 2 bases and J by 3 bases; unmatched bases: 2. CDR3 protein: CASSISLAEETQYF. In DNA form, the CDR3 reads TGTGCCAGTAGTATATCACTAGCGGAAGAGACCCAGTACTTC. The whole variable domain, remainder taken from reference TRBV19 and TRBJ2-5, is DGGITQSPKYLFRKEGQNVTLSCEQNLNHDAMYWYRQDPGQGLRLIYYSQIVNDFQKGDIAEGYSVSREKKESFPLTVTSAQKNPTAFYLCASSISLAEETQYFGPGTRLLVL.

This chain links TRBV5-1 with TRBJ1-4, with TRBD1 matching 7 bases. Germline V gene lookup returns CDR1 SGHRS and CDR2 YFSETQ. V gave up 0 bases and J gave up 3 bases; unmatched junction bases: 8. The CDR3 contains 17 residues. In DNA, the CDR3 is TGCGCCAGCAGCTTGGATGGGGCGACAGGGTCTAATGAAAAACTGTTTTTT. It is translated as CASSLDGATGSNEKLFF.

The chain uses TRBV27 and TRBJ2-7, with 9 bases that match TRBD2. V lost 5 bases and J lost 7; bases outside the gene matches: 21. In germline, CDR1 is MNHEY, CDR2 SMNVEV (reference sequence). The CDR3 extends over 18 amino acids. For the CDR3, the DNA is TGTGCCAGCAGTCCGGCGACCGGGACTGCCGGACTAGCGAGTGAGCAGTACTTC. Its translation: CASSPATGTAGLASEQYF.

The V call is TRBV5-6, the J call TRBJ1-2, with 9 positions matching TRBD1. Germline CDR1 reads SGHDT; CDR2 reads YYEEEE. The V and J ends lost 1 base and 4 bases, in that order; junction bases with no gene match: 5. CDR3 length equals 15 residues. CDR3 bases: TGTGCCAGCAGCTTGATCGACAGGGGGATCTATGGCTACACCTTC. Translation gives CASSLIDRGIYGYTF.

V usage is TRBV19 and J usage is TRBJ1-5; D gene ambiguous. The CDR3 extends over 14 amino acids. V was cut by 2 bases and J by 0 bases, with 5 bases left in between. Germline V gene lookup returns CDR1 LNHDA and CDR2 SQIVND (reference sequence). The CDR3 DNA follows: TGTGCCAGTAGTATACCGTATAGCAATCAGCCCCAGCATTTT. Translation gives CASSIPYSNQPQHF.

In regard to this clone: The sample contains more than one DNA sequence encoding this CDR3. V gene TRBV5-1 combines with J gene TRBJ2-5; TRBD2 aligns across 12 bases. Germline V gene lookup returns CDR1 SGHRS and CDR2 YFSETQ. This CDR3 is built from 14 residues. V was pared by 4 bases and J by 5 bases, with 3 bases of the junction left unmatched. The CDR3 DNA reads TGCGCCAGCAGCCCAGGACTAGCGGGGGAGACCCAGTACTTC. This translates into CASSPGLAGETQYF.